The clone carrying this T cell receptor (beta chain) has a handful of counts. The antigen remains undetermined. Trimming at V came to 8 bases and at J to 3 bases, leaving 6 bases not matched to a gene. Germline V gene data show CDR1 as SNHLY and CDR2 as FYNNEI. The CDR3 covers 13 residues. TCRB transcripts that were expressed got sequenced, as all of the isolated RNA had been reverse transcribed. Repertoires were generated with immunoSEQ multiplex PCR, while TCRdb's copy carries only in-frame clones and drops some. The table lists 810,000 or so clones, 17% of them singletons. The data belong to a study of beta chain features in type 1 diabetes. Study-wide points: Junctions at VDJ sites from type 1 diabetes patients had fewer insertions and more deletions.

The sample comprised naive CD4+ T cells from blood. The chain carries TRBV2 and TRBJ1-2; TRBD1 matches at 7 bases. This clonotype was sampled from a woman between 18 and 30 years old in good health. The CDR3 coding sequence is TGTGCCAGCTCCGGGGACAGCTACTATGGCTACACCTTC. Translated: CASSGDSYYGYTF.